This T cell receptor beta chain was recorded in a study of T cells in Graves' hyperthyroidism and ophthalmopathy. Study as a whole: Peripheral blood collection took place at initial diagnosis, before any treatment.

Uncontrolled infection, other autoimmune disease, pregnancy or lactation disqualified patients from enrolment. Only a few counts were recorded for this clonotype. What it binds is unknown. A much more abundant neighbour one base away suggests this may be a read error. General study results and limits: Ophthalmopathy was told apart from stable hyperthyroidism by a 13 V-J model. Appearing also in blood were most of the thyroid clonotypes expanded above 0.001.

Between the trimmed V and J ends, which lost 11 bases and 1 base, there was a span of 14 bases. The CDR3 runs to 13 residues. CDR1 is MDHEN and CDR2 is SYDVKM in the germline V gene. Amplification of TCR beta CDR3 regions used RNA as the template. RT-PCR in the first round (using the HTBI primer set) targeted the TCR CDR3. MiXCR, applied by TCRdb to the multiplex PCR reads, yields one record per CDR3 protein. In the table there are a few hundred thousand distinct CDR3 sequences, around 14% of which are singletons. The chain carries TRBV28 and TRBJ1-2; a weak D match, TRBD1 (6 bases). This TCR derives from a woman aged 18-29 years with Graves' hyperthyroidism. The sample taken for sequencing was blood. The CDR3 loop is CAGALGGNYGYTF. In DNA, the CDR3 is TGTGCCGGCGCGTTAGGGGGTAACTATGGCTACACCTTC.